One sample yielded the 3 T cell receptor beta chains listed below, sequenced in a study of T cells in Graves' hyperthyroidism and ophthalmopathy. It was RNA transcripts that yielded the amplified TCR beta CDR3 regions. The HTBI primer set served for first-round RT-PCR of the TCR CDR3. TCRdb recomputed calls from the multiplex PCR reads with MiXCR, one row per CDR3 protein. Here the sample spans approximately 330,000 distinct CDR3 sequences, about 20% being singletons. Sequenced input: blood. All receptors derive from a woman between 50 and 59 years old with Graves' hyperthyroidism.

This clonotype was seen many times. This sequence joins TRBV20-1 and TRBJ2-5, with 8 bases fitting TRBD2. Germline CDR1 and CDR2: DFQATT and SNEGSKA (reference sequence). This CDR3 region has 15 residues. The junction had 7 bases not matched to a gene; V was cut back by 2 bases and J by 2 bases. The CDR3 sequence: CSARPGLAPQETQYF. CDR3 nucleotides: TGCAGTGCTAGACCCGGACTAGCACCGCAAGAGACCCAGTACTTC.

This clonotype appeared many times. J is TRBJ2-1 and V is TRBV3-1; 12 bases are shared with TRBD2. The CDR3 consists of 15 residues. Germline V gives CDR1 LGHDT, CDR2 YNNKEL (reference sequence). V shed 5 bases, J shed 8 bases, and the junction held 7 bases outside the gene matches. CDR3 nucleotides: TGTGCCAGCAGCGCCCCTAGCGGGGGGGCCGATGAGCAGTTCTTC. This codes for CASSAPSGGADEQFF.

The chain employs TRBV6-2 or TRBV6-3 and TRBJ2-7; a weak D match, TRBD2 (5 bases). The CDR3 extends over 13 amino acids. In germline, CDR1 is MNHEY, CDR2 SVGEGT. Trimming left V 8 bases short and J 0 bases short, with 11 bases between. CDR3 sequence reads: CASRNGDSYEQYV. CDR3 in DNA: TGTGCCAGCCGCAACGGGGACTCCTACGAGCAGTACGTC.